The 30 T cell receptor beta chains below all came from one sample that was sequenced in a study of T cell responses to AZD1222 COVID-19 vaccine. Measured with immunoSEQ multiplex PCR; TCRdb has only the in-frame clones, and not every one. Among approximately 100,000 clones, about 89% were seen once, and the ten largest hold over 15%. This sample comprised peripheral blood, obtained on day 0 of AZD1222 vaccination. These receptors came from an adult in good health.

The rearrangement joins TRBV19 to TRBJ1-6, with 8 bases that match TRBD1. The CDR3 has 14 amino acids. In germline, CDR1 is LNHDA, CDR2 SQIVND (reference sequence). Trimming cost V 9 bases and J 7 bases; bases outside gene matches: 8. The CDR3 sequence is CASHLRDRNSPLHF. As DNA, the CDR3 is TGTGCCAGCCACCTAAGGGACAGGAATTCACCCCTCCACTTT.

The J gene is TRBJ1-5, the V gene TRBV2; 10 bases match TRBD1. Germline trimming cut 3 bases from V and 1 base from J; bases unmatched to any gene: 3. The CDR3 length is 16 residues. In germline, CDR1 is SNHLY, CDR2 FYNNEI. The CDR3 here is CASSEGQGPSNQPQHF. The CDR3 nucleotides read TGTGCCAGCAGTGAGGGACAGGGGCCGAGCAATCAGCCCCAGCATTTT.

This clone was seen a handful of times. J is TRBJ2-2 and V is TRBV7-9; TRBD1 matches at 9 bases. CDR3 size: 16 residues. The V gene end was trimmed by 5 bases and the J gene end by 3 bases; junction bases not matched to a gene: 7. CDR1 is SEHNR and CDR2 is FQNEAQ in the germline V gene (reference sequence). Here the CDR3 DNA reads TGTGCCAGCAGCATCACAGGGGGCTTGTACACCGGGGAGCTGTTTTTT. Protein sequence: CASSITGGLYTGELFF.

This clone appeared once. V usage is TRBV5-6 and J usage is TRBJ1-5, with no clear D. CDR3 length: 15 amino acids. The germline CDR1 and CDR2 sequences are SGHDT and YYEEEE. V was clipped by 0 bases and J by 1 base, with 8 bases between them. The CDR3 loop reads CASSLGPGSNQPQHF. The CDR3 bases are TGTGCCAGCAGCTTGGGGCCAGGAAGCAATCAGCCCCAGCATTTT. The full variable domain, completed using reference TRBV5-6 and TRBJ1-5, is DAGVTQSPTHLIKTRGQQVTLRCSPKSGHDTVSWYQQALGQGPQFIFQYYEEEERQRGNFPDRFSGHQFPNYSSELNVNALLLGDSALYLCASSLGPGSNQPQHFGDGTRLSIL.

The genes are TRBV7-2 and TRBJ1-2; maybe TRBD1 (5 bases). CDR1 and CDR2 (germline): SGHTA, FQGNSA. Trimming removed 3 bases at V and 2 bases at J, with 10 bases between. The CDR3 extends over 14 amino acids. The CDR3, as DNA: TGTGCCAGCAGCTTTTTAGGGGCGAACTATGGCTACACCTTC. Residues: CASSFLGANYGYTF.

The chain carries TRBV27 and TRBJ1-1; no firm D call. CDR1 MNHEY and CDR2 SMNVEV come from the germline V gene (reference sequence). V lost 4 bases, J lost 1 base, and 10 bases lay in between. This CDR3 comprises 14 residues. CDR3 amino acids: CASSYGRANTEAFF. CDR3 DNA: TGTGCCAGCAGTTACGGCCGCGCGAACACTGAAGCTTTCTTT.

This chain links TRBV4-1 with TRBJ1-3; weak D call: TRBD1 (6 bases). The CDR3 spans 15 residues. Germline CDR1 and CDR2: MGHRA and YSYEKL. Between the trimmed V and J ends, which lost 5 bases and 3 bases, there was a span of 14 bases. This chain's CDR3 is CASSYRDDSGNTIYF. The DNA for the CDR3 is TGCGCCAGCAGCTACAGGGATGACAGTGGAAACACCATATATTTT.

This chain uses TRBV25-1 with TRBJ1-1; TRBD1 matches 8 bases. The CDR3 contains 18 residues. The germline V gene encodes CDR1 MGHDK and CDR2 SYGVNS. V was pared by 3 bases and J by 6 bases, with 18 bases of the junction left unmatched. The CDR3 sequence is CASSEIGTGGLGIAEAFF. The CDR3 coding sequence is TGTGCCAGCAGTGAGATCGGGACAGGCGGACTGGGTATCGCTGAAGCTTTCTTT. The full variable domain, with the rest looked up from reference TRBV25-1 and TRBJ1-1, is EADIYQTPRYLVIGTGKKITLECSQTMGHDKMYWYQQDPGMELHLIHYSYGVNSTEKGDLSSESTVSRIRTEHFPLTLESARPSHTSQYLCASSEIGTGGLGIAEAFFGQGTRLTVV.

The chain links TRBV9 to TRBJ2-7; TRBD2 aligns across 10 bases. This CDR3 region has 15 residues. V was clipped by 0 bases and J by 3 bases; unmatched bases: 3. From germline, CDR1 is SGDLS and CDR2 YYNGEE. Written as DNA, the CDR3 is TGTGCCAGCAGCGTAGGTAGCGGGGGGCACTACGAGCAGTACTTC. Protein sequence: CASSVGSGGHYEQYF.

The V call is TRBV9, the J call TRBJ1-2; 10 bases line up with TRBD1. Germline CDR1 and CDR2: SGDLS and YYNGEE. CDR3 length: 16 residues. V shed 5 bases and J 4 bases; nucleotides not matched to a gene: 11. As DNA, the CDR3 is TGTGCCAGCAGTTATCCGGGACAGGGGCCGCCCTATGGCTACACCTTC. Its translation: CASSYPGQGPPYGYTF.

The chain employs TRBV6-5 and TRBJ1-1, with 10 bases that match TRBD1. This CDR3 has 13 residues. Germline loops: CDR1 MNHEY, CDR2 SVGAGI. With V trimmed by 10 bases and J by 4 bases, 6 bases remained unmatched. CDR3 protein: CAIRQGAGTEAFF. DNA of the CDR3: TGTGCCATCCGACAGGGGGCGGGCACTGAAGCTTTCTTT.

This chain connects TRBV9 to TRBJ1-2; D is perhaps TRBD1 (6 bases). The CDR3 contains 17 residues. Trimming left V 0 bases short and J 6 bases short, with 21 bases between. Germline assignment: CDR1 SGDLS and CDR2 YYNGEE. The DNA of the CDR3 is TGTGCCAGCAGCGTAGATAATGGGGGCGCTGGGATCGATGGCTACACCTTC. Translation: CASSVDNGGAGIDGYTF.

The sample holds one count of this clone. The chain carries TRBV7-9 and TRBJ2-5, with 7 positions matching TRBD1. J lost 5 bases, V lost 5 bases, and 14 bases had no gene match. Germline V gene sequence: CDR1 SEHNR, CDR2 FQNEAQ (reference sequence). The CDR3 loop spans 16 amino acids. CDR3 DNA: TGTGCCAGCAGCACAAGAGACAGGGTACATCGGGAGACCCAGTACTTC. Translating it yields CASSTRDRVHRETQYF.

V gene TRBV5-8 combines with J gene TRBJ2-1; no clear D. The CDR3 spans 15 residues. V lost 0 bases and J lost 2, with 9 bases in between. From germline, CDR1 is SGHTS and CDR2 YDEGEE. The CDR3 sequence is CASSLEGRTYNEQFF. The CDR3 DNA reads as TGTGCCAGCAGCTTGGAGGGCAGGACCTACAATGAGCAGTTCTTC.

This chain links TRBV9 with TRBJ1-3; weak D call: TRBD1 (6 bases). Germline CDR1 is SGDLS and CDR2 is YYNGEE. The CDR3 runs 13 residues. V was pared by 4 bases and J by 4 bases, with 9 bases between. Here the CDR3 reads CASSQGQGNTIYF. The CDR3 region has the DNA TGTGCCAGCAGCCAAGGACAGGGAAACACCATATATTTT.

DNA of the CDR3: TGTGCCACCAGCAGAGATCGTGCAACTAATGAAAAACTGTTTTTT. It is translated as CATSRDRATNEKLFF. This chain uses TRBV15 with TRBJ1-4; unclear D gene. Germline V CDR1 and CDR2: LNHNV, YYDKDF (reference sequence). The V end was cut by 0 bases, the J end by 0 bases, with 5 bases between. The CDR3 loop spans 15 amino acids.

The V gene is TRBV11-2, the J gene TRBJ2-5; the D gene is possibly TRBD1 (6 bases). V lost 0 bases and J lost 4, with 9 bases in between. CDR3 length: 14 amino acids. The V gene's germline CDR1 is SGHAT and CDR2 FQNNGV. Here the CDR3 reads CASSLEQGVETQYF. The CDR3 DNA reads TGTGCCAGCAGCTTAGAACAGGGTGTAGAGACCCAGTACTTC.

This clone has a handful of counts. It is likely a read error, because the conserved phenylalanine at the end of the CDR3 is missing. The chain carries TRBV6-5 and TRBJ1-6, with 8 bases matching TRBD1. Looked up from germline, CDR1 is MNHEY and CDR2 is SVGAGI. The CDR3 has 14 residues. The CDR3: CAVAADRDNSPLHL. In DNA, the CDR3 is TGTGCAGTTGCTGCGGACAGGGACAATTCACCCCTCCACCTT.

The V and J genes are TRBV27 and TRBJ2-7; weak D call: TRBD2 (6 bases). The CDR3 covers 13 residues. V was trimmed by 2 bases and J by 6 bases, leaving 11 bases between them. Germline values: CDR1 MNHEY, CDR2 SMNVEV (reference sequence). The CDR3 coding sequence is TGTGCCAGCAGTTTAAATTGGCGGGGCGAGCAGTACTTC. It yields the protein CASSLNWRGEQYF.

The chain has TRBV5-1 and TRBJ2-1; possible D gene TRBD2, 6 bases. V gave up 7 bases and J gave up 7 bases, with 15 bases separating them. The CDR3 loop spans 13 amino acids. CDR1 and CDR2 from the germline V gene are SGHRS and YFSETQ. The CDR3 loop reads CASGGWVGNEQFF. In nucleotides, the CDR3 is TGCGCCAGCGGAGGGTGGGTTGGGAATGAGCAGTTCTTC.

The rearrangement links TRBV3-1 (or the pseudogene TRBV3-2) to TRBJ1-1; D is unresolved. The CDR3 covers 11 residues. V was trimmed by 9 bases and J by 1 base, leaving 6 bases between them. The germline gives CDR1 LGHDT, CDR2 YNNKEL (reference sequence). The CDR3 DNA reads as TGTGCCAGTGTACAGAACACTGAAGCTTTCTTT. Protein sequence: CASVQNTEAFF.

The V and J genes are TRBV7-2 and TRBJ2-7; D is possibly TRBD1 (6 bases). Germline V gene lookup returns CDR1 SGHTA and CDR2 FQGNSA. The CDR3 has 14 residues. V lost 5 bases, J lost 2 bases, and 13 bases lay in between. CDR3 sequence (DNA): TGTGCCAGCAGCCCTGGGACATCAGCCTACGAGCAGTACTTC. This encodes CASSPGTSAYEQYF.

The J gene is TRBJ1-2, the V gene TRBV19, with a weak D call TRBD1 (5 bases). This CDR3 has 15 amino acids. Between the trimmed V and J ends, which lost 7 bases and 4 bases, there was a span of 19 bases. Germline assignment: CDR1 LNHDA and CDR2 SQIVND (reference sequence). The CDR3 region has the DNA TGTGCCAGTAACAGTCGGAAACAGGCCTTCTATGGCTACACCTTC. Amino acids: CASNSRKQAFYGYTF. Using reference TRBV19 and TRBJ1-2 for the parts outside the CDR3, the full variable domain is DGGITQSPKYLFRKEGQNVTLSCEQNLNHDAMYWYRQDPGQGLRLIYYSQIVNDFQKGDIAEGYSVSREKKESFPLTVTSAQKNPTAFYLCASNSRKQAFYGYTFGSGTRLTVV.

The chain uses TRBV9 and TRBJ1-1; D is undetermined. V dropped 0 bases and J dropped 1 base, with 10 bases sitting between them. The CDR3 is made up of 15 amino acids. Germline V gene data show CDR1 as SGDLS and CDR2 as YYNGEE. Here the CDR3 reads CASSVAFDGNTEAFF. In DNA, the CDR3 is TGTGCCAGCAGCGTAGCTTTCGACGGGAACACTGAAGCTTTCTTT.

The V gene is TRBV18, the J gene TRBJ2-7; D call uncertain. The V gene lost 5 bases and the J gene lost 5 bases, with 16 bases spanning the gap. This CDR3 spans 14 amino acids. The germline V gene has CDR1 KGHSH and CDR2 LQKENI. CDR3 sequence: CASSEVQAAHEQYF. In nucleotides, the CDR3 is TGTGCCAGCTCAGAGGTCCAGGCAGCCCACGAGCAGTACTTC.

The chain joins TRBV30 to TRBJ2-3; TRBD2 might be the D (6 bases). In germline, CDR1 is GTSNPN, CDR2 SVGIG (reference sequence). V dropped 2 bases and J dropped 2 bases, with 14 bases sitting between them. This CDR3 has 15 amino acids. In nucleotides, the CDR3 is TGTGCCTGGAGTAACGTGGGGGGTCACACAGATACGCAGTATTTT. This gives the protein CAWSNVGGHTDTQYF. Variable domain in full (rest from reference TRBV30 and TRBJ2-3): SQTIHQWPATLVQPVGSPLSLECTVEGTSNPNLYWYRQAAGRGLQLLFYSVGIGQISSEVPQNLSASRPQDRQFILSSKKLLLSDSGFYLCAWSNVGGHTDTQYFGPGTRLTVL.

This chain links TRBV6-5 with TRBJ2-7; D unresolved. The V and J ends lost 4 bases and 7 bases respectively, with 14 bases between them. There are 13 residues in the CDR3. CDR1 and CDR2 (germline): MNHEY, SVGAGI. CDR3 in DNA: TGTGCCAGCAGTTTCCACATCCTTGGGGAGCAGTACTTC. As protein: CASSFHILGEQYF.

This clone has just one count. V gene TRBV6-5 combines with J gene TRBJ1-3; D is uncertain. The CDR3 consists of 14 residues. Germline values: CDR1 MNHEY, CDR2 SVGAGI. Trimming pared 6 bases from V and 3 bases from J, leaving 12 bases between. The CDR3 loop reads CASRVDGGGNTIYF. In nucleotides, the CDR3 is TGTGCCAGCAGGGTGGACGGCGGTGGAAACACCATATATTTT.

This chain joins TRBV7-3 and TRBJ1-1, with D perhaps TRBD1 (6 bases). The germline CDR1 and CDR2 sequences are SGHTA and FQGTGA. The CDR3 runs to 15 residues. Between the trimmed V and J ends, which lost 0 bases and 10 bases, there was a span of 18 bases. The CDR3, as DNA: TGTGCCAGCAGCTTAACGATGGGTGGGGGCCCGCGAGCTTTCTTT. Translated, it gives CASSLTMGGGPRAFF.

The rearrangement links TRBV4-1 to TRBJ2-4, with 7 bases aligning to TRBD1. The germline V gene encodes CDR1 MGHRA and CDR2 YSYEKL. The V segment lost 4 bases and the J segment 0 bases; nucleotides outside the gene matches: 12. The CDR3 has 18 amino acids. The CDR3 is CASSPQVGTVGAKNIQYF. The CDR3 nucleotides are TGCGCCAGCAGCCCCCAAGTCGGGACAGTAGGAGCCAAAAACATTCAGTACTTC.